One and the same sample provided the 15 T cell receptor beta chains below, sequenced in a study of Graves' ophthalmopathy and Graves' hyperthyroidism. The study amplified TCR beta CDR3 regions using RNA transcripts. HTBI primers served in a first-round RT-PCR, which a second-round multiplex PCR followed. TCRdb re-analysed the multiplex PCR reads in MiXCR, keeping a single row per CDR3 protein. This repertoire shows 620,000 or so distinct CDR3 sequences, 22% found once; its top ten account for approximately 7.7%. Sequences were obtained from peripheral blood. The receptors shown here come from a woman under 30 with stable Graves' hyperthyroidism. Some clones in this sample may be carry-over from other donors' samples.

The chain couples TRBV3-1 to TRBJ1-2, with D hard to call. Deletions cut 2 bases from V and 8 bases from J, with 12 bases between. Germline values: CDR1 LGHDT, CDR2 YNNKEL (reference sequence). The CDR3 totals 13 residues. CDR3 protein: CASSQFTIGGYTF. CDR3 coding DNA: TGTGCCAGCAGCCAATTTACTATAGGAGGCTACACCTTC.

This chain uses TRBV4-1 with TRBJ2-6; no reliable D call. CDR1 and CDR2 from the germline V gene are MGHRA and YSYEKL. The CDR3 is 14 residues long. Trimming shortened V by 8 bases and J by 0 bases, and 8 bases separated the two germline ends. In DNA form, the CDR3 reads TGCGCCAGCCTACCTACCTCTGGGGCCAACGTCCTGACTTTC. Its protein product is CASLPTSGANVLTF.

This clonotype has a count of ten or more. The junction departs from the called germline gene at one end, perhaps through a read error. This chain joins TRBV5-1 and TRBJ1-1; D uncertain. The germline V gene has CDR1 SGHRS and CDR2 YFSETQ. The CDR3 has 11 residues. The CDR3 loop is CASSGDTEAFF. The CDR3, as DNA: TGTGCCAGCAGTGGGGACACTGAAGCTTTCTTT.

This clonotype was counted a few times. The chain combines TRBV6-1 with TRBJ2-6, with D hard to call. Trimming left V 6 bases short and J 0 bases short, with 9 bases between. CDR3 length equals 15 residues. Germline lookup yields CDR1 MNHNS and CDR2 SASEGT. Here the CDR3 DNA reads TGTGCCAGCAGCTTGGACCTCTCTGGGGCCAACGTCCTGACTTTC. Its protein is CASSLDLSGANVLTF.

This clonotype was detected many times. V is TRBV24-1 and J is TRBJ1-2; D call uncertain. The length of the CDR3 is 14 residues. CDR1 is KGHDR and CDR2 is SFDVKD in the germline V gene. V was clipped by 6 bases and J by 3 bases, with 13 bases between them. The chain's CDR3 is CATSSARIDYGYTF. CDR3 coding DNA: TGTGCCACCAGTTCAGCGCGAATAGACTATGGCTACACCTTC.

V is TRBV27 and J is TRBJ2-7, with 9 nucleotides matching TRBD2. This CDR3 is built from 17 residues. V shed 5 bases, J shed 2 bases, and the junction held 13 bases outside the gene matches. Germline V gene sequence: CDR1 MNHEY, CDR2 SMNVEV (reference sequence). CDR3 amino acids: CASSPGREGQPPYEQYF. CDR3 nucleotide sequence: TGTGCCAGCAGTCCAGGGCGGGAGGGACAGCCTCCCTACGAGCAGTACTTC.

The sample holds a few counts of this clonotype. The chain has TRBV7-3 and TRBJ1-6, with D tentatively TRBD1 (5 bases). The germline V gene has CDR1 SGHTA and CDR2 FQGTGA. V was cut by 2 bases and J by 7 bases, with 18 bases left in between. The CDR3 has 17 amino acids. The CDR3 protein is CASSLVALGRWNSPLHF. CDR3 DNA: TGTGCCAGCAGCTTAGTCGCCCTGGGGCGCTGGAATTCACCCCTCCACTTT.

This clonotype was seen repeatedly, ten times or more. The gene calls are TRBV4-1 and TRBJ2-2, with 9 bases aligning to TRBD1. Losses at the gene ends were 1 base for V and 7 bases for J; bases not matched to a gene: 13. Germline V gives CDR1 MGHRA, CDR2 YSYEKL. The CDR3 consists of 18 residues. CDR3 in DNA: TGCGCCAGCAGCCAAGGCGGTAGAAACAGGGGGCGCGTCGGGGAGCTGTTTTTT. Its translation: CASSQGGRNRGRVGELFF.

Only a few counts were recorded for this clonotype. The chain joins TRBV29-1 to TRBJ2-7; 8 nucleotides match TRBD1. The CDR3 is made up of 13 amino acids. After removal of 3 bases from V and 4 bases from J, the junction contained 5 bases not matched to a gene. Germline lookup yields CDR1 SQVTM and CDR2 ANQGSEA. The DNA for the CDR3 is TGCAGCGTTGAGACGGACAGGGCTTACGAGCAGTACTTC. Translated, it gives CSVETDRAYEQYF.

At least ten counts were recorded for this clonotype. The V call is TRBV6-2 or TRBV6-3, the J call TRBJ2-5, with D hard to call. V was trimmed by 6 bases and J by 4 bases, leaving 12 bases between them. This CDR3 has 13 residues. Germline V gene lookup returns CDR1 MNHEY and CDR2 SVGEGT. The CDR3 sequence is CASRRTLGETQYF. CDR3 DNA: TGTGCCAGCAGACGTACACTCGGAGAGACCCAGTACTTC.

This clonotype was detected ten times or more. J is TRBJ1-5 and V is TRBV2; 9 positions match TRBD1. V shed 5 bases and J 2 bases; nucleotides not matched to a gene: 4. Germline lookup yields CDR1 SNHLY and CDR2 FYNNEI. This CDR3 contains 15 residues. Written as DNA, the CDR3 is TGTGCCAGCAGTACAGGGGGCGAGCGCAATCAGCCCCAGCATTTT. Translation gives CASSTGGERNQPQHF. The entire variable domain, with the rest obtained from reference TRBV2 and TRBJ1-5, is as follows: EPEVTQTPSHQVTQMGQEVILRCVPISNHLYFYWYRQILGQKVEFLVSFYNNEISEKSEIFDDQFSVERPDGSNFTLKIRSTKLEDSAMYFCASSTGGERNQPQHFGDGTRLSIL.

A word on this clonotype: A read error is possible here, since a much larger clone lies one base away. The chain recombines TRBV3-1 with TRBJ1-1, with 7 nucleotides matching TRBD1. Per the germline V gene, CDR1 is LGHDT and CDR2 is YNNKEL (reference sequence). The CDR3 consists of 14 residues. The CDR3 loop is CAGSQRQGDTEAFF. The CDR3 DNA sequence: TGTGCCGGCAGCCAGAGACAGGGCGATACTGAAGCTTTCTTT.

The sample holds many counts of this clonotype. The chain recombines TRBV19 with TRBJ1-2; D call uncertain. The CDR3 extends over 15 amino acids. Germline CDR1 reads LNHDA; CDR2 reads SQIVND (reference sequence). V gave up 5 bases and J gave up 4 bases, with 17 bases separating them. The chain's CDR3 is CASSPLAPGGYGYTF. The DNA for the CDR3 is TGTGCCAGTAGTCCCCTAGCGCCCGGAGGCTATGGCTACACCTTC.

This clonotype was picked up a small number of times. The chain carries TRBV15 and TRBJ2-7; D unclear. CDR1 is LNHNV and CDR2 is YYDKDF in the germline V gene (reference sequence). This CDR3 spans 13 amino acids. Trimming removed 3 bases at V and 5 bases at J, with 11 bases between. CDR3 sequence reads: CATSSQRQDEQYF. Written as DNA, the CDR3 is TGTGCCACCAGCAGCCAGAGGCAGGACGAGCAGTACTTC.

The table lists this clonotype with many counts. This sequence joins TRBV6-5 and TRBJ1-6; D is possibly TRBD1 (6 bases). This CDR3 has 15 amino acids. Trimming took 2 bases from V and 9 from J, leaving 14 bases between them. Germline V lookup: CDR1 MNHEY, CDR2 SVGAGI. The CDR3, as DNA: TGTGCCAGCAGTTACCGGGGGGCAGATGGTTCACCCCTCCACTTT. Protein: CASSYRGADGSPLHF.